The 2 T cell receptor beta chains given below trace back to one sample, sequenced in a study of cytomegalovirus exposure and HLA in healthy donors. Measured with immunoSEQ multiplex PCR; TCRdb has only the in-frame clones, and not every one. Of about 60,000 clones listed, just under 95% are singletons. The sample comprised PBMCs. The receptors originated from a woman aged 18-30 years in good health and CMV-seropositive.

The chain joins TRBV7-2 to TRBJ2-3; 14 bases agree with TRBD2. V was clipped by 3 bases and J by 9 bases; unmatched bases: 2. CDR1 is SGHTA and CDR2 is FQGNSA in the germline V gene. CDR3 length: 14 amino acids. CDR3 sequence reads: CASSLGLAGETQYF. CDR3 in DNA: TGTGCCAGCAGCTTGGGACTAGCGGGAGAAACGCAGTATTTT. The full variable domain, in which reference TRBV7-2 and TRBJ2-3 provide the parts outside the CDR3, is GAGVSQSPSNKVTEKGKDVELRCDPISGHTALYWYRQSLGQGLEFLIYFQGNSAPDKSGLPSDRFSAERTGGSVSTLTIQRTQQEDSAVYLCASSLGLAGETQYFGPGTRLTVL.

V usage is TRBV19 and J usage is TRBJ1-2; D remains unclear. CDR1 is LNHDA, CDR2 SQIVND, per germline (reference sequence). The CDR3 totals 12 residues. V was cut by 4 bases and J by 3 bases, with 6 bases left in between. CDR3 region: CASSTPDYGYTF. CDR3 bases: TGTGCCAGTAGTACCCCCGACTATGGCTACACCTTC.